The 10 T cell receptor beta chains below come from one sample, sequenced in a study of OX40 agonist ivuxolimab in advanced cancers. The library came from the immunoSEQ multiplex PCR assay. The table comes from immuneACCESS by way of TCRdb, which keeps in-frame sequences with V and J called. Part of the clones is missing from these tables; in studies checked, under half for an unresolved V gene and the rest for unknown reasons. This sample holds about 2,100 clones; 70% to 75% were observed only once. The ten largest make up 30% to 45% of the sample. The starting material was CD4+ or CD8+ T cells sorted from blood, obtained in a trial of the OX40 agonist ivuxolimab. These receptors all stem from an adult with an advanced solid tumor such as melanoma, head and neck, liver or kidney cancer.

V usage is TRBV27 and J usage is TRBJ2-3, with D perhaps TRBD1 (6 bases). Germline V gene data show CDR1 as MNHEY and CDR2 as SMNVEV (reference sequence). Trimming took off 6 bases at V and 2 bases at J, with 15 bases between the two ends. The CDR3 runs 15 residues. CDR3 sequence (DNA): TGTGCCAGCAGCCTAGACGAGGGGGTCACAGATACGCAGTATTTT. This sequence encodes CASSLDEGVTDTQYF.

The chain joins TRBV7-2 to TRBJ2-7; 10 nucleotides agree with TRBD2. Looked up from germline, CDR1 is SGHTA and CDR2 is FQGNSA. The CDR3 is 15 amino acids. Unmatched junction bases numbered 8, after V lost 3 bases and J lost 6 bases. This CDR3 reads CASSFVASGSREQYF. The DNA of the CDR3 is TGTGCCAGCAGCTTCGTCGCTAGCGGGAGTCGCGAGCAGTACTTC. Complete variable domain (other parts from reference TRBV7-2 and TRBJ2-7): GAGVSQSPSNKVTEKGKDVELRCDPISGHTALYWYRQSLGQGLEFLIYFQGNSAPDKSGLPSDRFSAERTGGSVSTLTIQRTQQEDSAVYLCASSFVASGSREQYFGPGTRLTVT.

This clone appeared once. This chain uses TRBV4-1 with TRBJ2-5; 11 nucleotides agree with TRBD2. Germline CDR1 is MGHRA and CDR2 is YSYEKL. With V trimmed by 1 base and J by 5 bases, 0 bases remained unmatched. The CDR3 is 14 amino acids. The CDR3 is CASSQVAGGETQYF. The CDR3 DNA reads TGCGCCAGCAGCCAAGTAGCGGGAGGGGAGACCCAGTACTTC.

The chain couples TRBV30 to TRBJ2-1, with 9 bases that match TRBD2. The germline V gene encodes CDR1 GTSNPN and CDR2 SVGIG (reference sequence). J lost 0 bases, V lost 0 bases, and 18 bases had no gene match. CDR3 size: 21 residues. CDR3 residues: CAWSVKGSLAGSPSSYNEQFF. CDR3 sequence (DNA): TGTGCCTGGAGTGTAAAGGGTTCCCTAGCGGGAAGTCCCAGCTCCTACAATGAGCAGTTCTTC.

The rearrangement uses TRBV29-1 and TRBJ2-7; D possibly uses TRBD1 or TRBD2 (5 bases each). This CDR3 spans 12 amino acids. CDR1 and CDR2 (germline): SQVTM, ANQGSEA. V lost 3 bases and J lost 6, with 12 bases in between. The DNA for the CDR3 is TGCAGCGTTGACCTCGGGACGGCCGAGCAGTACTTC. As protein: CSVDLGTAEQYF.

The chain recombines TRBV29-1 with TRBJ2-1; perhaps TRBD1 as D (5 bases). This CDR3 has 11 residues. V lost 1 base and J lost 10, with 8 bases in between. Germline V CDR1 and CDR2: SQVTM, ANQGSEA. The CDR3 reads CSVEVGVEQFF. Here the CDR3 DNA reads TGCAGCGTTGAAGTAGGGGTCGAGCAGTTCTTC.

The V and J genes are TRBV5-6 and TRBJ2-3; 9 nucleotides match TRBD2. Losses at the gene ends were 1 base for V and 11 bases for J; bases not matched to a gene: 11. The CDR3 covers 15 residues. Germline CDR1 and CDR2: SGHDT and YYEEEE. The CDR3 DNA reads TGTGCCAGCAGCTTGTGGGCTAGCGGGGAATACTTGCAGTATTTT. It is translated as CASSLWASGEYLQYF. Using reference TRBV5-6 and TRBJ2-3 for the parts outside the CDR3, the full variable domain is DAGVTQSPTHLIKTRGQQVTLRCSPKSGHDTVSWYQQALGQGPQFIFQYYEEEERQRGNFPDRFSGHQFPNYSSELNVNALLLGDSALYLCASSLWASGEYLQYFGPGTRLTVL.

The rearrangement uses TRBV9 and TRBJ1-1; D not resolved. V shed 4 bases and J shed 0 bases, with 13 bases lying between them. Germline values: CDR1 SGDLS, CDR2 YYNGEE. The CDR3 consists of 15 residues. The CDR3 bases are TGTGCCAGCAGCCGCTACAACAGTTTGAACACTGAAGCTTTCTTT. Protein sequence: CASSRYNSLNTEAFF.

V is TRBV29-1 and J is TRBJ2-5; unclear D gene. V dropped 6 bases and J dropped 2 bases, with 10 bases sitting between them. Germline V gives CDR1 SQVTM, CDR2 ANQGSEA. The CDR3 consists of 12 residues. The CDR3 DNA reads TGCAGCGTACCGTCCGCTCAAGAGACCCAGTACTTC. This codes for CSVPSAQETQYF.

The rearrangement uses TRBV11-2 and TRBJ2-1, with TRBD2 matching 7 bases. Germline V gene sequence: CDR1 SGHAT, CDR2 FQNNGV. This CDR3 is built from 14 residues. Trimming at V came to 3 bases and at J to 7 bases, leaving 6 bases not matched to a gene. The CDR3 DNA reads as TGTGCCAGCAGCTTTGGGGGAGGGCCAAATGAGCAGTTCTTC. Translation gives CASSFGGGPNEQFF.